The 20 T cell receptor beta chains below all came from one sample that was sequenced in a study of blood T cell repertoires in COVID-19. TCRdb keeps only in-frame clones here, not all; method: immunoSEQ multiplex PCR. The profile shows about 250,000 clones, 70% to 90% of them singletons. The sample comprised peripheral blood. These TCRs come from a woman aged 30 to 39 with acute or convalescent COVID-19.

The chain couples TRBV18 to TRBJ1-6; 10 bases map to TRBD1. There are 17 residues in the CDR3. Unmatched junction bases numbered 12, after V lost 6 bases and J lost 7 bases. Per germline, CDR1 KGHSH and CDR2 LQKENI. The CDR3 loop reads CASSPPWDRGRNSPLHF. CDR3 DNA sequence: TGTGCCAGCTCTCCGCCCTGGGACAGGGGAAGAAATTCACCCCTCCACTTT.

V gene TRBV3-1 (or the pseudogene TRBV3-2) combines with J gene TRBJ2-3, with 9 bases lining up with TRBD2. After removal of 4 bases from V and 4 bases from J, the junction contained 9 bases not matched to a gene. Germline CDR1 reads LGHDT; CDR2 reads YNNKEL (reference sequence). CDR3 length: 16 amino acids. The CDR3 region has the DNA TGTGCCAGCAGCCGATCGAGCGGGAGGCGGGCAGATACGCAGTATTTT. Protein product: CASSRSSGRRADTQYF.

The genes are TRBV19 and TRBJ2-7, with 10 bases that match TRBD2. This CDR3 comprises 15 residues. J was trimmed by 3 bases and V by 4 bases; bases with no gene match: 6. Germline V gene sequence: CDR1 LNHDA, CDR2 SQIVND (reference sequence). For the CDR3, the DNA is TGTGCCAGTAGTAAGTCCGGGACTAGCGACTACGAGCAGTACTTC. This translates into CASSKSGTSDYEQYF.

V usage is TRBV18 and J usage is TRBJ2-7, with TRBD2 matching 12 bases. Germline assignment: CDR1 KGHSH and CDR2 LQKENI. J gave up 2 bases and V 4 bases, and 6 bases lay outside the gene matches. The CDR3 has 16 residues. Written as DNA, the CDR3 is TGTGCCAGCTCACTCAACCTAGCGGGAGGGACCTACGAGCAGTACTTC. This encodes CASSLNLAGGTYEQYF.

The chain is built from TRBV19 and TRBJ2-1; D is perhaps TRBD1 (6 bases). The CDR3 is made up of 14 amino acids. V was pared by 11 bases and J by 2 bases, with 16 bases between. Germline CDR1 is LNHDA and CDR2 is SQIVND (reference sequence). The CDR3 nucleotides are TGTGCCTCGGATCAGGGGCAGGCCTACAATGAGCAGTTCTTC. Translation: CASDQGQAYNEQFF.

The rearrangement uses TRBV4-1 and TRBJ1-3, with TRBD1 matching over 10 bases. V lost 0 bases to trimming and J lost 4 bases; unmatched junction nucleotides: 12. From germline, CDR1 is MGHRA and CDR2 YSYEKL. The CDR3 has 19 residues. The CDR3 here is CASSQDSGQGVLSGNTIYF. The CDR3 DNA sequence: TGCGCCAGCAGCCAAGATAGCGGACAGGGGGTTCTCTCAGGAAACACCATATATTTT.

V gene TRBV2 combines with J gene TRBJ2-5; 11 bases are a match to TRBD1. The V gene end was trimmed by 6 bases and the J gene end by 4 bases; junction bases not matched to a gene: 10. The CDR3 covers 16 residues. Germline V gives CDR1 SNHLY, CDR2 FYNNEI. CDR3 DNA: TGTGCCAGCAGCGGATCCGGGACAGGGGGACGAGAGACCCAGTACTTC. Residues: CASSGSGTGGRETQYF.

The chain carries TRBV9 and TRBJ2-2; a possible D gene is TRBD1 (6 bases). Germline loops: CDR1 SGDLS, CDR2 YYNGEE. The CDR3 runs to 15 residues. Trimming left V 4 bases short and J 8 bases short, with 18 bases between. This CDR3 reads CASSPSGGPLGELFF. The CDR3 nucleotides are TGTGCCAGCAGCCCGAGTGGGGGCCCTCTAGGGGAGCTGTTTTTT.

The CDR3 DNA sequence: TGTGCCATCAGCGGACTAGCGGGATACACCGGGGAGCTGTTTTTT. Protein product: CAISGLAGYTGELFF. The rearrangement links TRBV10-3 to TRBJ2-2; 12 bases are a match to TRBD2. This CDR3 has 15 amino acids. In germline, CDR1 is ENHRY, CDR2 SYGVKD. The V segment lost 6 bases and the J segment 3 bases; nucleotides outside the gene matches: 2.

The genes are TRBV9 and TRBJ2-2; no reliable D call. V lost 4 bases and J lost 5, with 6 bases in between. In germline, CDR1 is SGDLS, CDR2 YYNGEE. CDR3 length: 12 amino acids. CDR3 sequence reads: CASSPPTGELFF. CDR3 coding DNA: TGTGCCAGCAGCCCCCCGACCGGGGAGCTGTTTTTT.

The CDR3: CSVDLQREVPYNEQFF. In nucleotides, the CDR3 is TGCAGCGTTGATCTACAGCGGGAGGTACCCTACAATGAGCAGTTCTTC. V gene TRBV29-1 combines with J gene TRBJ2-1; 9 bases agree with TRBD2. Germline V CDR1 and CDR2: SQVTM, ANQGSEA. This CDR3 has 16 amino acids. V was pared by 3 bases and J by 2 bases, with 8 bases of the junction left unmatched.

The V and J genes are TRBV11-2 and TRBJ2-5; D possibly corresponds to TRBD1 (5 bases). V lost 4 bases and J 8 bases, leaving 23 bases between the germline ends. The CDR3 runs to 16 residues. Germline CDR1 is SGHAT and CDR2 is FQNNGV. The CDR3 coding sequence is TGTGCCAGCAGCTCCCCATACAGGATCCGGGTGGCTACCCAGTACTTC. It is translated as CASSSPYRIRVATQYF.

This clone was counted a few times. V usage is TRBV5-1 and J usage is TRBJ1-4; D possibly corresponds to TRBD1 (5 bases). CDR3 size: 15 residues. Between the trimmed V and J ends, which lost 0 bases and 3 bases, there was a span of 9 bases. Per the germline V gene, CDR1 is SGHRS and CDR2 is YFSETQ. The CDR3 spells CASSLAAGANEKLFF. As DNA, the CDR3 is TGCGCCAGCAGCTTGGCCGCGGGGGCTAATGAAAAACTGTTTTTT. The full variable domain, in which reference TRBV5-1 and TRBJ1-4 provide the parts outside the CDR3, is KAGVTQTPRYLIKTRGQQVTLSCSPISGHRSVSWYQQTPGQGLQFLFEYFSETQRNKGNFPGRFSGRQFSNSRSEMNVSTLELGDSALYLCASSLAAGANEKLFFGSGTQLSVL.

This clone was observed a single time. The chain couples TRBV11-2 to TRBJ2-2, with 9 bases that match TRBD1. Unmatched junction bases numbered 9, after V lost 1 base and J lost 6 bases. The CDR3 runs 17 residues. Germline CDR1 reads SGHAT; CDR2 reads FQNNGV. The CDR3 DNA reads TGTGCCAGCAGCTTAGGAGTAGGACAGGGGACCCCCGGGGAGCTGTTTTTT. Protein product: CASSLGVGQGTPGELFF.

This chain joins TRBV5-1 and TRBJ2-1, with D unclear. Trimming cost V 6 bases and J 0 bases, with 13 bases left between them. Germline CDR1 reads SGHRS; CDR2 reads YFSETQ. This CDR3 contains 15 residues. The DNA of the CDR3 is TGCGCCAGCAAAAAAGACTCCTCCTCCTACAATGAGCAGTTCTTC. This codes for CASKKDSSSYNEQFF. Combining the CDR3 with reference TRBV5-1 and TRBJ2-1 gives the whole variable domain KAGVTQTPRYLIKTRGQQVTLSCSPISGHRSVSWYQQTPGQGLQFLFEYFSETQRNKGNFPGRFSGRQFSNSRSEMNVSTLELGDSALYLCASKKDSSSYNEQFFGPGTRLTVL.

The genes are TRBV12-5 and TRBJ2-5, with TRBD1 identical over 8 bases. Per germline, CDR1 LGHNT and CDR2 FRNRAP. V trimming: 7 bases; J trimming: 1 base; junction bases outside the gene matches: 8. The CDR3 is made up of 15 amino acids. The CDR3 here is CASAPLGTGQETQYF. Written as DNA, the CDR3 is TGTGCTAGTGCACCATTAGGGACAGGCCAAGAGACCCAGTACTTC.

This clone came up a few times. CDR3 nucleotides: TGTGCCAGCAGCTTGTCTGTGGGGGGATCTAGCAATCAGCCCCAGCATTTT. It encodes CASSLSVGGSSNQPQHF. This chain links TRBV5-6 with TRBJ1-5, with a possible D match to TRBD1 (5 bases). The V end was cut by 1 base, the J end by 0 bases, with 14 bases between. CDR3 length: 17 residues. Germline assignment: CDR1 SGHDT and CDR2 YYEEEE. Complete variable domain (other parts from reference TRBV5-6 and TRBJ1-5): DAGVTQSPTHLIKTRGQQVTLRCSPKSGHDTVSWYQQALGQGPQFIFQYYEEEERQRGNFPDRFSGHQFPNYSSELNVNALLLGDSALYLCASSLSVGGSSNQPQHFGDGTRLSIL.

The genes are TRBV4-3 and TRBJ1-2; D gene ambiguous. The CDR3 is made up of 12 amino acids. Per the germline V gene, CDR1 is LGHNA and CDR2 is YSLEER. The V and J ends lost 0 bases and 7 bases respectively, with 6 bases between them. In DNA, the CDR3 is TGCGCCAGCAGCCAAGATATCGGTGGCTACACCTTC. Encoded protein: CASSQDIGGYTF.

The genes are TRBV19 and TRBJ1-5, with D possibly matching TRBD1 (5 bases). Germline CDR1 and CDR2: LNHDA and SQIVND (reference sequence). This CDR3 region has 14 residues. Trimming took off 1 base at V and 13 bases at J, with 17 bases between the two ends. DNA for the CDR3: TGTGCCAGTAGTATAGCGGGGGTGCCTGAGACTCAGCATTTT. Protein sequence: CASSIAGVPETQHF.

This clone was counted many times. This specimen includes other DNA sequences encoding the same CDR3. V and J are TRBV19 and TRBJ1-1; 8 bases are shared with TRBD1. Per the germline V gene, CDR1 is LNHDA and CDR2 is SQIVND (reference sequence). The CDR3 spans 13 residues. V shed 5 bases, J shed 3 bases, and the junction held 2 bases outside the gene matches. The CDR3 sequence is CASSVDRDTEAFF. The DNA of the CDR3 is TGTGCCAGTAGTGTGGACAGGGACACTGAAGCTTTCTTT.